Following are 8 T cell receptor beta chains from one sample sequenced in a study of T cells in Graves' hyperthyroidism and ophthalmopathy. Authors of the study amplified TCR beta CDR3 regions from RNA transcripts. Primed by the HTBI set, a first-round RT-PCR was run on the TCR CDR3. TCRdb reprocessed the multiplex PCR reads via MiXCR and lists one record per CDR3 protein. The sample consists of about 96,000 distinct CDR3 sequences, under 65% of them appearing once. Sequencing used blood. The receptors here all came from a woman aged 40 to 50 with Graves' hyperthyroidism.

This clonotype occurred many times. The rearrangement joins TRBV5-8 to TRBJ2-5; 10 nucleotides match TRBD2. The CDR3 runs 14 residues. V lost 4 bases to trimming and J lost 5 bases; unmatched junction nucleotides: 5. CDR1 is SGHTS, CDR2 YDEGEE, per germline. The CDR3 loop reads CASSPSGSRETQYF. The CDR3 coding sequence is TGTGCCAGCAGCCCTAGCGGGAGCAGGGAGACCCAGTACTTC.

This clonotype was seen many times. The chain couples TRBV9 to TRBJ1-2; the D is unclear. V was clipped by 4 bases and J by 2 bases, with 15 bases between them. This CDR3 comprises 15 residues. CDR1 is SGDLS and CDR2 is YYNGEE in the germline V gene. The CDR3: CASSKVLHRNYGYTF. In DNA, the CDR3 is TGTGCCAGCAGCAAAGTCCTACACAGAAACTATGGCTACACCTTC.

V gene TRBV29-1 combines with J gene TRBJ2-7, with 9 bases matching TRBD1. The CDR3 has 16 residues. V lost 1 base to trimming and J lost 2 bases; unmatched junction nucleotides: 9. Germline V gene data show CDR1 as SQVTM and CDR2 as ANQGSEA. The CDR3 bases are TGCAGCGTTGAAGGGGGGACAGGGCCATCGACCTACGAGCAGTACTTC. This encodes CSVEGGTGPSTYEQYF.

This clonotype was observed a handful of times. The V gene is TRBV29-1, the J gene TRBJ2-6; 7 bases line up with TRBD1. CDR3 length: 13 amino acids. V lost 7 bases and J lost 9; bases outside the gene matches: 9. Germline-derived CDR1 and CDR2 are SQVTM and ANQGSEA. For the CDR3, the DNA is TGCAGCGCCAGACCCGGGACAGACAACGTCCTGACTTTC. Translating gives CSARPGTDNVLTF.

Ten or more counts support this clonotype. J is TRBJ2-2 and V is TRBV9; no definite D call. CDR1 SGDLS and CDR2 YYNGEE come from the germline V gene. The CDR3 has 17 residues. Trimming removed 0 bases at V and 1 base at J, with 13 bases between. CDR3 DNA: TGTGCCAGCAGCGTAGGAACCGGATACATGAACACCGGGGAGCTGTTTTTT. Its protein product is CASSVGTGYMNTGELFF.

This clonotype has a count of ten or more. The rearrangement uses TRBV7-8 and TRBJ1-1; D not resolved. The CDR3 totals 14 residues. CDR1 and CDR2 (germline): SGHVS, FQNEAQ. V lost 5 bases, J lost 1 base, and 11 bases lay in between. CDR3 protein: CASSVRTSNTEAFF. For the CDR3, the DNA is TGTGCCAGCAGCGTAAGAACCTCGAACACTGAAGCTTTCTTT.

This clonotype was observed many times. This chain connects TRBV10-3 to TRBJ1-5; 8 bases align to TRBD1. The CDR3 is made up of 13 amino acids. Germline CDR1 ENHRY, CDR2 SYGVKD. J gave up 6 bases and V 7 bases, and 5 bases lay outside the gene matches. The CDR3 reads CAIKAGGGQPQHF. For the CDR3, the DNA is TGTGCCATCAAAGCAGGGGGCGGTCAGCCCCAGCATTTT.

This clonotype showed up many times. The chain has TRBV19 and TRBJ1-3; D might be TRBD1 (6 bases). Germline V lookup: CDR1 LNHDA, CDR2 SQIVND (reference sequence). Trimming pared 9 bases from V and 3 bases from J, leaving 18 bases between. The CDR3 contains 15 residues. In nucleotides, the CDR3 is TGTGCCAGCTCTAGGACAGCTTCGCTTGGAAACACCATATATTTT. This gives the protein CASSRTASLGNTIYF.